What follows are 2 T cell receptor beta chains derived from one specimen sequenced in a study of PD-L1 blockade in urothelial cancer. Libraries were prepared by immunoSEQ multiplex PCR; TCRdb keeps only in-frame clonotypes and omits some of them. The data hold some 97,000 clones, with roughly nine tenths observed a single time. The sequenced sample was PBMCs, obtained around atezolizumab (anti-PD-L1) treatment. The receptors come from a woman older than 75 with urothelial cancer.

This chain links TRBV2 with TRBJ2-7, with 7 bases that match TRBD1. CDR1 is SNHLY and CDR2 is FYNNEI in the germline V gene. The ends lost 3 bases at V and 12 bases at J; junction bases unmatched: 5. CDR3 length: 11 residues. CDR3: CASSDLAGGYF. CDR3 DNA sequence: TGTGCCAGCAGTGACCTAGCAGGGGGGTACTTC.

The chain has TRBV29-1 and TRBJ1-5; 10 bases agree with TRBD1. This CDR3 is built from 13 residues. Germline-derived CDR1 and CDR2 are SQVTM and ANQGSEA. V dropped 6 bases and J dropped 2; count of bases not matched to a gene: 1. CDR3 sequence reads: CSVGQGGNQPQHF. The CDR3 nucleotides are TGCAGCGTCGGACAGGGGGGCAATCAGCCCCAGCATTTT.